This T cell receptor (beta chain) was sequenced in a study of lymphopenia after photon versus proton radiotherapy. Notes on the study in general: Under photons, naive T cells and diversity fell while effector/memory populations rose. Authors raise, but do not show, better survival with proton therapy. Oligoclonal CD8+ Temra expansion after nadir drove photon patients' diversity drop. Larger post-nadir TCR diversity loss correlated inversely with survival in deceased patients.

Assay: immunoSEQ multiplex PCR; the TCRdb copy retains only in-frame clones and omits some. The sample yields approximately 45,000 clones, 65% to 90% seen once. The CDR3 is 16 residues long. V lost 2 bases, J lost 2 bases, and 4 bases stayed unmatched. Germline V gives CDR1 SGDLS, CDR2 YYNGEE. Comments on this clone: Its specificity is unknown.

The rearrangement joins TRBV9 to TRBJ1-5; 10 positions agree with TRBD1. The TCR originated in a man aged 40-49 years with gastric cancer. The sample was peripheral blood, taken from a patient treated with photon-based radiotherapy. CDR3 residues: CASSVETGGGNQPQHF. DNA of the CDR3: TGTGCCAGCAGCGTGGAGACAGGGGGCGGCAATCAGCCCCAGCATTTT. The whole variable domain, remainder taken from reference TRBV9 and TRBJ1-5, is DSGVTQTPKHLITATGQRVTLRCSPRSGDLSVYWYQQSLDQGLQFLIQYYNGEERAKGNILERFSAQQFPDLHSELNLSSLELGDSALYFCASSVETGGGNQPQHFGDGTRLSIL.